This passage covers 2 T cell receptor beta chains from one sample sequenced in a study of T cells after posttransplantation cyclophosphamide. Assay used: immunoSEQ multiplex PCR; TCRdb lists only in-frame clones, some missing. The sample has about 12,000 clones, 75% to 95% seen once. Treatment was busulfan-fludarabine conditioning, a marrow graft, and cyclophosphamide on days +3 and +4. This material consisted of PBMCs, taken after allogeneic stem cell transplant with posttransplant cyclophosphamide. Receptor source: a female patient between 30 and 39 years old who received an allogeneic stem cell transplant from an unrelated donor, was CMV-positive, and had no GVHD. Some T cells may be provided by the graft donor.

This chain uses TRBV2 with TRBJ2-2; the match to TRBD2 covers 10 bases. The CDR3 covers 15 residues. V was clipped by 8 bases and J by 5 bases; unmatched bases: 8. Germline-derived CDR1 and CDR2 are SNHLY and FYNNEI. The CDR3 DNA follows: TGTGCCAGCGGTGCACTAGCGGGGCGGACCGGGGAGCTGTTTTTT. It encodes CASGALAGRTGELFF.

About this clone: Germline is not matched at one junction end, which may reflect a read error. This chain connects TRBV7-6 to TRBJ2-1; D uncertain. The germline gives CDR1 SGHVS, CDR2 FNYEAQ. CDR3 length equals 16 residues. CDR3 residues: CASTLGITAPSNEQFF. The DNA for the CDR3 is TGTGCCAGCACCTTAGGTATAACAGCACCAAGCAATGAGCAGTTCTTC. Complete variable domain (other parts from reference TRBV7-6 and TRBJ2-1): GAGVSQSPRYKVTKRGQDVALRCDPISGHVSLYWYRQALGQGPEFLTYFNYEAQQDKSGLPNDRFSAERPEGSISTLTIQRTEQRDSAMYRCASTLGITAPSNEQFFGPGTRLTVL.